This TCR beta chain appears in the sequencing data of a study of T cell responses to AZD1222 COVID-19 vaccine. Second-dose timings of about 4 or about 12 weeks were pooled. Worth noting for this clone: Antigen unknown.

General study points: Seropositive AZD1222 recipients at baseline numbered only six or seven. Donors were chiefly white British, with a greater number of females, and clonal diversity was perhaps underestimated.

CDR3 length: 15 amino acids. Germline V CDR1 and CDR2: ENHRY, SYGVKD. Assay used: immunoSEQ multiplex PCR; TCRdb lists only in-frame clones, some missing. The sample lists under 110,000 clones; roughly 91% were seen once. The sample here was peripheral blood, taken 28 days after the second AZD1222 dose. This sequence was found in an adult who received the AZD1222 COVID-19 vaccine. The J gene is TRBJ2-5, the V gene TRBV10-3, with 10 bases aligning to TRBD2. CDR3 nucleotides: TGTGCGACGGGGCAGCGGGGGGGAGGTTCAGAGACCCAGTACTTC. Its translation is CATGQRGGGSETQYF.